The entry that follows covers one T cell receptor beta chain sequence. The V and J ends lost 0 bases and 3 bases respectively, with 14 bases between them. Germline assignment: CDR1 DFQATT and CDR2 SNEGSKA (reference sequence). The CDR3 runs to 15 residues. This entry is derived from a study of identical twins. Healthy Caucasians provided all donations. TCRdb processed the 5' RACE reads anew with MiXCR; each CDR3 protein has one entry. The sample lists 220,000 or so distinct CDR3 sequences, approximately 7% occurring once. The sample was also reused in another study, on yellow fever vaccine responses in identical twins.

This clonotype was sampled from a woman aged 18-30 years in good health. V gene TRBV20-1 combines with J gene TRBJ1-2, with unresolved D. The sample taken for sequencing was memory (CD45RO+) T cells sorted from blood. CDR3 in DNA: TGCAGTGCTAGAGATAGTGGGAGATTGTACTATGGCTACACCTTC. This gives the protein CSARDSGRLYYGYTF.